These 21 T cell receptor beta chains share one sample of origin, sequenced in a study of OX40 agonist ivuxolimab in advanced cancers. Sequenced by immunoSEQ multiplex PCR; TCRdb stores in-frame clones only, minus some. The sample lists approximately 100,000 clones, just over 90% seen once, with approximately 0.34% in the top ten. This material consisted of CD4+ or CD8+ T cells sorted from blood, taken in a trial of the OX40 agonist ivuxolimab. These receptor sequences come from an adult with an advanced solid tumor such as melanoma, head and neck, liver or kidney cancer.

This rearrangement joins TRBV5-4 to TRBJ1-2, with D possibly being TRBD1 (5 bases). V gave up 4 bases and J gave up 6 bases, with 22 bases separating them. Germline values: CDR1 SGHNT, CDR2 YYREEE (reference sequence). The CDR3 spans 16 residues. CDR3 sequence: CASSVVGRDRVHGYTF. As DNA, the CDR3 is TGTGCCAGCAGCGTGGTGGGTCGCGACAGAGTTCATGGCTACACCTTC.

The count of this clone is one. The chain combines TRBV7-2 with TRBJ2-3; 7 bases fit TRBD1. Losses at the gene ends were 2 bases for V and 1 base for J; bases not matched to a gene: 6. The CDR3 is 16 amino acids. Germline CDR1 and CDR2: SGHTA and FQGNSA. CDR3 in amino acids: CASSLRGTARTDTQYF. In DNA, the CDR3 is TGTGCCAGCAGCTTAAGGGGGACAGCTCGCACAGATACGCAGTATTTT.

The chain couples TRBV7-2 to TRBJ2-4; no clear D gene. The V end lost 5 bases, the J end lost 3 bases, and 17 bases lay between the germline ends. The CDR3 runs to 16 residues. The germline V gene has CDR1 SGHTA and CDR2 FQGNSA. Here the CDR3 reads CASSPIETDLKNIQYF. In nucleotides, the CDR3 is TGTGCCAGCAGCCCTATTGAGACGGACCTCAAAAACATTCAGTACTTC. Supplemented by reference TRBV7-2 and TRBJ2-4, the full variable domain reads GAGVSQSPSNKVTEKGKDVELRCDPISGHTALYWYRQSLGQGLEFLIYFQGNSAPDKSGLPSDRFSAERTGGSVSTLTIQRTQQEDSAVYLCASSPIETDLKNIQYFGAGTRLSVL.

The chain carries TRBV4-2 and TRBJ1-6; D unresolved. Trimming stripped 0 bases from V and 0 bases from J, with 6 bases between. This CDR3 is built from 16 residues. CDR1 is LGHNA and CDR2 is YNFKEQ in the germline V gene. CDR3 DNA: TGTGCCAGCAGCCAAGACAGGAGCTCCTATAATTCACCCCTCCACTTT. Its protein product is CASSQDRSSYNSPLHF.

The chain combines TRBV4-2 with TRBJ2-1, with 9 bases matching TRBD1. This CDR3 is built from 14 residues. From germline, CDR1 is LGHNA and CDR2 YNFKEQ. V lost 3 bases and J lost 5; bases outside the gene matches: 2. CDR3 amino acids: CASSQGDRDNEQFF. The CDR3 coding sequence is TGTGCCAGCAGCCAGGGGGACAGGGACAATGAGCAGTTCTTC.

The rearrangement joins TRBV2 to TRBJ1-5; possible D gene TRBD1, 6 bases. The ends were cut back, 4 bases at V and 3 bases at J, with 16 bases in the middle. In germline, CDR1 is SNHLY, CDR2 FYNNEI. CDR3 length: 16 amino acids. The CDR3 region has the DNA TGTGCCAGCAGTGGGGGGGGCAGGGTGGTCAATCAGCCCCAGCATTTT. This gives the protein CASSGGGRVVNQPQHF.

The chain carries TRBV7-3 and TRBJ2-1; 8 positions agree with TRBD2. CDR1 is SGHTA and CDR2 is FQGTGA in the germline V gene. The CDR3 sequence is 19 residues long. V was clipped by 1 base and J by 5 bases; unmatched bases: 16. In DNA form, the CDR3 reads TGTGCCAGCAGCTTAAGCCCTCGCTTTTGGCGGGAGGCAGACAATGAGCAGTTCTTC. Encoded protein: CASSLSPRFWREADNEQFF.

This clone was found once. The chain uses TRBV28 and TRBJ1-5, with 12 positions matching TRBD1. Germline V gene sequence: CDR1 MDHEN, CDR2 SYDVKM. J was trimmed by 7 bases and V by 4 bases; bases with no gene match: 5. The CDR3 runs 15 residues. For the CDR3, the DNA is TGTGCCAGCAGTTCACCGGGACAGGGGGCACAGCCCCAGCATTTT. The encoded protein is CASSSPGQGAQPQHF.

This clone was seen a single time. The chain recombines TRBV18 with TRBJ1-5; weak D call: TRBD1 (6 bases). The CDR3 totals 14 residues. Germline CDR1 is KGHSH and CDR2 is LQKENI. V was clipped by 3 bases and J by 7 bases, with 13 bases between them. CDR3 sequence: CASSPQGWGQPQHF. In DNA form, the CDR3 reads TGTGCCAGCTCACCCCAGGGGTGGGGCCAGCCCCAGCATTTT.

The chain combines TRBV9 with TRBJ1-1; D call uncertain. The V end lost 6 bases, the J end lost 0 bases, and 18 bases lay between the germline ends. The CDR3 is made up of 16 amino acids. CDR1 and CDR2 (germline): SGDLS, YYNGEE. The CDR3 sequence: CASTVGYSLLNTEAFF. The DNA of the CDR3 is TGTGCCAGCACTGTAGGGTACTCCCTCCTGAACACTGAAGCTTTCTTT.

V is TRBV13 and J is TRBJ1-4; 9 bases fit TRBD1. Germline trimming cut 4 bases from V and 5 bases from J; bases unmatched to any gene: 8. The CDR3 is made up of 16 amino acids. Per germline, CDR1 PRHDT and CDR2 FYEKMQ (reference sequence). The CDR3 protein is CASSYTGTGQNEKLFF. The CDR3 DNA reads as TGTGCCAGCAGCTACACCGGGACAGGGCAAAATGAAAAACTGTTTTTT.

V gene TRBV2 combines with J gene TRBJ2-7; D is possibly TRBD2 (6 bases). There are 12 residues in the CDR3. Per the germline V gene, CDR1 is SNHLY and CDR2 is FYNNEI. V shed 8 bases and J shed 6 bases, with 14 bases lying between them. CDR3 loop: CASGIGGPEQYF. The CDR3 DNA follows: TGTGCCAGCGGAATTGGAGGGCCCGAGCAGTACTTC.

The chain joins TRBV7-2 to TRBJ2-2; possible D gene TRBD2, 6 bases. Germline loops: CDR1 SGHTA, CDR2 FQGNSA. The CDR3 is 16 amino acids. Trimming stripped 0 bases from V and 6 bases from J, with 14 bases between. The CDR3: CASSLASGRPAGELFF. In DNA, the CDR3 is TGTGCCAGCAGCTTAGCGTCCGGGAGACCTGCCGGGGAGCTGTTTTTT.

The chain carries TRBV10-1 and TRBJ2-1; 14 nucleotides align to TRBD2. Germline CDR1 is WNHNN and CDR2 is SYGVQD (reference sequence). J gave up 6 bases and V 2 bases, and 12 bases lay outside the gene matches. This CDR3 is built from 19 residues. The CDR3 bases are TGCGCCAGCAGTGAGGGTGCAGGACTAGCGGGAGGCTCCGGCAATGAGCAGTTCTTC. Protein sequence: CASSEGAGLAGGSGNEQFF.

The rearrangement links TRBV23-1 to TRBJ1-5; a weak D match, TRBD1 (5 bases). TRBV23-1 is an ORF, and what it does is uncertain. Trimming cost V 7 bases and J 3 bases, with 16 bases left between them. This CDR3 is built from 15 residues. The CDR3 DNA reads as TGCGCCAGCAACCGACAGAAAAGTTACAATCAGCCCCAGCATTTT. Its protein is CASNRQKSYNQPQHF.

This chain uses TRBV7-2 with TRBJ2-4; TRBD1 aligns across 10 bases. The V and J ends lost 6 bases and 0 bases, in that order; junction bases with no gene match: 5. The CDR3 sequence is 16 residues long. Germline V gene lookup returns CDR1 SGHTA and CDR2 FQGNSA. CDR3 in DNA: TGTGCCAGCAGACAGGACAGGGGGATAGCCAAAAACATTCAGTACTTC. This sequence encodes CASRQDRGIAKNIQYF.

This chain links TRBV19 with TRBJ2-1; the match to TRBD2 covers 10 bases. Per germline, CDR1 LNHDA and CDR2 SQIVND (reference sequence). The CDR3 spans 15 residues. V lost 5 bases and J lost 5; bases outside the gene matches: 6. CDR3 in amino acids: CASSVAGGSNNEQFF. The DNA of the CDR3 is TGTGCCAGTAGTGTAGCGGGAGGCTCAAACAATGAGCAGTTCTTC. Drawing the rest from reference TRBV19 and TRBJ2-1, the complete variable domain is DGGITQSPKYLFRKEGQNVTLSCEQNLNHDAMYWYRQDPGQGLRLIYYSQIVNDFQKGDIAEGYSVSREKKESFPLTVTSAQKNPTAFYLCASSVAGGSNNEQFFGPGTRLTVL.

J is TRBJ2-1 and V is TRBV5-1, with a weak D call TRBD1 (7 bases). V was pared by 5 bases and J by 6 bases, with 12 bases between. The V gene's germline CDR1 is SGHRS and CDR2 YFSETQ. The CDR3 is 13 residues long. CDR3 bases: TGCGCCAGCAGATATCAGGGGGGCAATGAGCAGTTCTTC. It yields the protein CASRYQGGNEQFF.

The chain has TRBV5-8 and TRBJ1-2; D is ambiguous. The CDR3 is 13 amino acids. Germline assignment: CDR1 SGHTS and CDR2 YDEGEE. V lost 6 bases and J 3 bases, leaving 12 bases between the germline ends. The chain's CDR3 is CASTLSEDYGYTF. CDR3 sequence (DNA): TGTGCCAGCACCCTGTCGGAGGACTATGGCTACACCTTC.

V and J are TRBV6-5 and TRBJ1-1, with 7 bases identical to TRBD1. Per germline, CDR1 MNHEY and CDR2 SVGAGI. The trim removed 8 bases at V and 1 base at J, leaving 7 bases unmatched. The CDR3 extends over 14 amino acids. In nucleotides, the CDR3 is TGTGCCAGCGCCACCGGGACAGCGAACACTGAAGCTTTCTTT. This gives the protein CASATGTANTEAFF.

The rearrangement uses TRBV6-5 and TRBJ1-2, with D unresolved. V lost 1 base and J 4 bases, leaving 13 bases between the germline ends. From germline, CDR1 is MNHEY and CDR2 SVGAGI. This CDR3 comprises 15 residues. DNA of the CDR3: TGTGCCAGCAGTTACTTCCTGGGGTCGGCCTATGGCTACACCTTC. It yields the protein CASSYFLGSAYGYTF.